This T cell receptor (beta chain) came from a study of shared clonotypes between healthy human individuals. Trimming took 6 bases from V and 2 from J, leaving 14 bases between them. The CDR3 spans 14 residues. In germline, CDR1 is MNHEY, CDR2 SMNVEV (reference sequence). It was 200 to 250 ng DNA, tens of thousands of T cell genomes, that sorted-subset replicate PCRs used. Data came from immunoSEQ multiplex PCR; TCRdb stores just in-frame clones and leaves some out. The data hold over 850,000 clones, with 75% to 85% observed a single time. Findings and limits, study-wide: At large depth, rarefaction still showed sorted-subset sequencing to be incomplete. It was the non-shared clonotypes that had lower generation probabilities than clonotypes shared by all four donors.

Subsets obtained from CD4+ cells comprised CD45RA+ naive and CD45RA-negative memory cells. This clone has at least ten counts. Its specificity is unknown. The chain carries TRBV27 and TRBJ2-7; D might be TRBD1 or TRBD2, each matching 5 bases. The receptor was isolated from a man aged 18 to 30 in good health. Some clones in this sample may be carry-over from other donors' samples. Sequences were obtained from memory CD4+ T cells from PBMCs. The subset here: CD45RA-negative fraction. CDR3 protein: CASSRSGPPYEQYF. DNA of the CDR3: TGTGCCAGCAGCCGGTCGGGGCCACCCTACGAGCAGTACTTC.